The 32 T cell receptor beta chains below were found in one sample sequenced in a study of blood T cell repertoires in COVID-19. The assay was immunoSEQ multiplex PCR, and TCRdb's table has in-frame clones only and misses some. The sample has about 220,000 clones, 70% to 90% seen once. Sequencing input: peripheral blood. Source of these receptors: a man aged 45 to 65 who had recovered from COVID-19.

The chain uses TRBV28 and TRBJ1-5, with TRBD1 as a possible D gene (6 bases). V was clipped by 6 bases and J by 3 bases, with 12 bases between them. The germline V gene encodes CDR1 MDHEN and CDR2 SYDVKM. The CDR3 runs 14 residues. CDR3 sequence: CASSIRGANQPQHF. CDR3 bases: TGTGCCAGCAGCATCAGGGGAGCCAATCAGCCCCAGCATTTT.

The rearrangement uses TRBV29-1 and TRBJ2-1; 8 bases fit TRBD1. The CDR3 is 16 residues long. CDR1 is SQVTM, CDR2 ANQGSEA, per germline. Trimming took 0 bases from V and 1 from J; bases not matched to a gene: 5. CDR3 amino acids: CSVEDMRQGSYNEQFF. For the CDR3, the DNA is TGCAGCGTTGAAGATATGCGACAGGGGTCCTACAATGAGCAGTTCTTC.

The rearrangement links TRBV2 to TRBJ1-6, with D perhaps matching TRBD1 (6 bases). CDR1 SNHLY and CDR2 FYNNEI come from the germline V gene. V gave up 4 bases and J gave up 6 bases, with 10 bases separating them. The CDR3 runs to 14 residues. The CDR3, as DNA: TGTGCCAGCAGTGTACAGGGCGCTAATTCACCCCTCCACTTT. Translating it yields CASSVQGANSPLHF. The full variable domain, with the rest looked up from reference TRBV2 and TRBJ1-6, is EPEVTQTPSHQVTQMGQEVILRCVPISNHLYFYWYRQILGQKVEFLVSFYNNEISEKSEIFDDQFSVERPDGSNFTLKIRSTKLEDSAMYFCASSVQGANSPLHFGNGTRLTVT.

This clone has a handful of counts. The rearrangement uses TRBV25-1 and TRBJ1-6; 10 nucleotides match TRBD1. V shed 4 bases and J 9 bases; nucleotides not matched to a gene: 6. The germline V gene encodes CDR1 MGHDK and CDR2 SYGVNS. The CDR3 has 15 amino acids. CDR3: CASSVRDRGGSPLHF. Here the CDR3 DNA reads TGTGCCAGCAGTGTCCGGGACAGGGGTGGTTCACCCCTCCACTTT.

This clone showed up just a few times. The gene calls are TRBV7-2 and TRBJ2-1, with 14 positions matching TRBD2. Germline V gene lookup returns CDR1 SGHTA and CDR2 FQGNSA. V lost 2 bases to trimming and J lost 5 bases; unmatched junction nucleotides: 5. This CDR3 has 17 residues. CDR3 loop: CASSLLGTSGRNNEQFF. The CDR3, as DNA: TGTGCCAGCAGCTTATTGGGGACTAGCGGGAGAAACAATGAGCAGTTCTTC.

This clone appeared a few times. The genes are TRBV28 and TRBJ1-1; D perhaps matches TRBD1 (6 bases). Germline V CDR1 and CDR2: MDHEN, SYDVKM. Trimming left V 7 bases short and J 1 base short, with 19 bases between. CDR3 length equals 16 residues. The CDR3 DNA follows: TGTGCCAGCATCCTAAGGGCAGGGGCCGGGAACACTGAAGCTTTCTTT. Amino acids: CASILRAGAGNTEAFF.

The chain links TRBV18 to TRBJ1-2; D uncertain. CDR3 length: 13 residues. Germline loops: CDR1 KGHSH, CDR2 LQKENI. Trimming took 0 bases from V and 4 from J, leaving 6 bases between them. This CDR3 is CASSPPRPYGYTF. CDR3 sequence (DNA): TGTGCCAGCTCACCACCGAGGCCCTATGGCTACACCTTC.

This clone appeared once. V usage is TRBV6-6 and J usage is TRBJ1-3; D gene unclear. The CDR3 is 14 residues long. CDR1 and CDR2 from the germline V gene are MNHNY and SVGAGI (reference sequence). The V end lost 6 bases, the J end lost 0 bases, and 9 bases lay between the germline ends. The chain's CDR3 is CASRQVDSGNTIYF. Here the CDR3 DNA reads TGTGCCAGCAGGCAGGTCGACTCTGGAAACACCATATATTTT.

This clone has more than one count but fewer than ten. The V gene is TRBV19, the J gene TRBJ2-3; 7 nucleotides match TRBD2. CDR3 length: 16 residues. J was trimmed by 0 bases and V by 4 bases; bases with no gene match: 7. Germline loops: CDR1 LNHDA, CDR2 SQIVND (reference sequence). CDR3 loop: CASSTQAGRSTDTQYF. The DNA of the CDR3 is TGTGCCAGTAGTACCCAAGCGGGGCGTAGCACAGATACGCAGTATTTT.

The chain employs TRBV6-6 and TRBJ2-3, with a weak D call TRBD2 (6 bases). The CDR3 length is 12 residues. Deletions cut 6 bases from V and 4 bases from J, with 8 bases between. Per the germline V gene, CDR1 is MNHNY and CDR2 is SVGAGI (reference sequence). CDR3 nucleotide sequence: TGTGCCAGCAGGGGGGGTCCAGATACGCAGTATTTT. As protein: CASRGGPDTQYF.

The chain carries TRBV12-3 or TRBV12-4 and TRBJ1-5; D is ambiguous. V lost 1 base and J lost 8, with 6 bases in between. The CDR3 consists of 12 residues. CDR3: CASSLGVKPQHF. For the CDR3, the DNA is TGTGCCAGCAGTTTAGGAGTGAAGCCCCAGCATTTT.

The rearrangement joins TRBV20-1 to TRBJ2-1; D is perhaps TRBD2 (5 bases). Trimming took off 3 bases at V and 0 bases at J, with 24 bases between the two ends. The CDR3 loop spans 19 amino acids. CDR1 and CDR2 (germline): DFQATT, SNEGSKA (reference sequence). CDR3 sequence: CSASFRTRPSRSSYNEQFF. DNA for the CDR3: TGCAGTGCTAGTTTCAGGACTCGCCCCTCCCGTAGCTCCTACAATGAGCAGTTCTTC.

J is TRBJ2-1 and V is TRBV7-2; 14 bases line up with TRBD2. The V and J ends lost 5 bases and 6 bases, in that order; junction bases with no gene match: 6. This CDR3 contains 16 residues. The germline V gene encodes CDR1 SGHTA and CDR2 FQGNSA. CDR3 nucleotides: TGTGCCAGCAGCCCCCCGACTAGCGGGAGGGGCAATGAGCAGTTCTTC. This codes for CASSPPTSGRGNEQFF.

The J gene is TRBJ1-6, the V gene TRBV29-1; TRBD1 is a possible D gene (5 bases). This CDR3 spans 12 amino acids. V was clipped by 4 bases and J by 12 bases, with 13 bases between them. The germline CDR1 and CDR2 sequences are SQVTM and ANQGSEA. CDR3: CSVGGAGEPLHF. In DNA form, the CDR3 reads TGCAGCGTTGGCGGGGCGGGGGAACCCCTCCACTTT.

The rearrangement links TRBV28 to TRBJ1-4; 10 bases line up with TRBD1. From germline, CDR1 is MDHEN and CDR2 SYDVKM. The junction had 7 bases not matched to a gene; V was cut back by 4 bases and J by 8 bases. The CDR3 has 15 residues. Here the CDR3 reads CASSSAGTGEEKLFF. The CDR3 nucleotides are TGTGCCAGCAGTTCCGCCGGGACAGGGGAAGAAAAACTGTTTTTT. Variable domain in full (rest from reference TRBV28 and TRBJ1-4): DVKVTQSSRYLVKRTGEKVFLECVQDMDHENMFWYRQDPGLGLRLIYFSYDVKMKEKGDIPEGYSVSREKKERFSLILESASTNQTSMYLCASSSAGTGEEKLFFGSGTQLSVL.

The chain is built from TRBV27 and TRBJ2-1; 8 bases map to TRBD2. Germline CDR1 is MNHEY and CDR2 is SMNVEV (reference sequence). The CDR3 runs 18 residues. The junction had 19 bases not matched to a gene; V was cut back by 5 bases and J by 7 bases. The CDR3 reads CASSRDTRAGRAGNEQFF. In DNA, the CDR3 is TGTGCCAGCAGTCGGGACACCCGAGCCGGGAGGGCCGGTAATGAGCAGTTCTTC.

This clone showed up just a few times. This sequence joins TRBV27 and TRBJ2-7, with D unresolved. The CDR3 is made up of 12 amino acids. V shed 6 bases and J shed 3 bases, with 9 bases lying between them. The germline V gene has CDR1 MNHEY and CDR2 SMNVEV (reference sequence). Written as DNA, the CDR3 is TGTGCCAGCAGACTCACTAACTACGAGCAGTACTTC. Its protein is CASRLTNYEQYF.

The CDR3 protein is CASSIGGVSNQPQHF. CDR3 sequence (DNA): TGTGCCAGTAGTATCGGGGGGGTTAGCAATCAGCCCCAGCATTTT. The genes are TRBV19 and TRBJ1-5, with D possibly matching TRBD1 (5 bases). Trimming pared 3 bases from V and 0 bases from J, leaving 9 bases between. CDR3 length: 15 amino acids. Germline-derived CDR1 and CDR2 are LNHDA and SQIVND (reference sequence).

The CDR3 coding sequence is TGTGCCAGCAGCTTGAACTTTAGGGACATTGGGTACTTC. Translating gives CASSLNFRDIGYF. The chain joins TRBV5-6 to TRBJ2-7, with D possibly TRBD1 on 6 matching bases. The V end was cut by 1 base, the J end by 12 bases, with 17 bases between. The CDR3 covers 13 residues. Germline values: CDR1 SGHDT, CDR2 YYEEEE.

The chain is built from TRBV29-1 and TRBJ2-1, with TRBD1 as a possible D gene (6 bases). V was cut by 8 bases and J by 7 bases, with 15 bases left in between. The CDR3 covers 12 residues. The germline V gene encodes CDR1 SQVTM and CDR2 ANQGSEA. The CDR3 loop reads CSSWYRENEQFF. CDR3 nucleotides: TGCAGCTCGTGGTACAGGGAGAATGAGCAGTTCTTC.

This chain links TRBV19 with TRBJ1-5, with TRBD1 matching over 12 bases. Germline V lookup: CDR1 LNHDA, CDR2 SQIVND (reference sequence). The CDR3 is made up of 15 amino acids. Trimming cost V 6 bases and J 6 bases; bases outside gene matches: 6. In nucleotides, the CDR3 is TGTGCCAGTAGCTTCGGGACAGGGGGCCCTCAGCCCCAGCATTTT. It is translated as CASSFGTGGPQPQHF.

J is TRBJ2-2 and V is TRBV2; 7 positions agree with TRBD1. Unmatched junction bases numbered 6, after V lost 8 bases and J lost 6 bases. The V gene's germline CDR1 is SNHLY and CDR2 FYNNEI. The CDR3 sequence is 13 residues long. The CDR3 loop reads CASATGAAGELFF. For the CDR3, the DNA is TGTGCCAGCGCTACAGGGGCCGCCGGGGAGCTGTTTTTT.

The rearrangement links TRBV11-2 to TRBJ1-1, with TRBD1 identical over 10 bases. The junction had 10 bases not matched to a gene; V was cut back by 5 bases and J by 4 bases. Looked up from germline, CDR1 is SGHAT and CDR2 is FQNNGV. The CDR3 sequence is 16 residues long. CDR3 loop: CASSPTRTGGGTEAFF. CDR3 DNA: TGTGCCAGCAGCCCTACCCGGACAGGGGGAGGCACTGAAGCTTTCTTT.

This chain connects TRBV13 to TRBJ2-7, with 8 nucleotides matching TRBD1. This CDR3 is built from 15 residues. The J segment lost 4 bases and the V segment lost 3 bases, leaving 8 bases of the junction unmatched. CDR1 is PRHDT, CDR2 FYEKMQ, per germline (reference sequence). In DNA form, the CDR3 reads TGTGCCAGCAGCTTGGGACAGGTGACGAAATACGAGCAGTACTTC. Protein: CASSLGQVTKYEQYF. Looking up the rest from reference TRBV13 and TRBJ2-7 gives the full variable domain: AAGVIQSPRHLIKEKRETATLKCYPIPRHDTVYWYQQGPGQDPQFLISFYEKMQSDKGSIPDRFSAQQFSDYHSELNMSSLELGDSALYFCASSLGQVTKYEQYFGPGTRLTVT.

The V gene is TRBV5-1, the J gene TRBJ2-7, with 12 bases lining up with TRBD1. The V gene's germline CDR1 is SGHRS and CDR2 YFSETQ. The CDR3 length is 14 residues. Unmatched junction bases numbered 5, after V lost 4 bases and J lost 6 bases. The CDR3 DNA is TGCGCCAGCAGCGGGGACAGGGGGCCGGGCGAGCAGTACTTC. This translates into CASSGDRGPGEQYF.

The chain combines TRBV5-1 with TRBJ2-5; TRBD1 might be the D (6 bases). CDR1 SGHRS and CDR2 YFSETQ come from the germline V gene. Between the trimmed V and J ends, which lost 4 bases and 6 bases, there was a span of 13 bases. The CDR3 is made up of 13 amino acids. The CDR3 region has the DNA TGCGCCAGCAGCCCCACAGGGAGAAAGACCCAGTACTTC. This sequence encodes CASSPTGRKTQYF.

The gene calls are TRBV7-6 and TRBJ2-7; no clear D gene. The CDR3 sequence is 14 residues long. V was cut by 0 bases and J by 2 bases, with 8 bases left in between. Germline-derived CDR1 and CDR2 are SGHVS and FNYEAQ. CDR3 DNA: TGTGCCAGCAGCTTAGCCCCCCAAACCTACGAGCAGTACTTC. It specifies CASSLAPQTYEQYF. Using reference TRBV7-6 and TRBJ2-7 for the parts outside the CDR3, the full variable domain is GAGVSQSPRYKVTKRGQDVALRCDPISGHVSLYWYRQALGQGPEFLTYFNYEAQQDKSGLPNDRFSAERPEGSISTLTIQRTEQRDSAMYRCASSLAPQTYEQYFGPGTRLTVT.

The V gene is TRBV5-4, the J gene TRBJ2-7; the match to TRBD2 covers 7 bases. This CDR3 has 14 residues. J lost 2 bases, V lost 2 bases, and 4 bases had no gene match. CDR1 SGHNT and CDR2 YYREEE come from the germline V gene (reference sequence). CDR3 sequence reads: CASSFGGTPYEQYF. DNA for the CDR3: TGTGCCAGCAGCTTCGGGGGGACCCCCTACGAGCAGTACTTC.

The rearrangement joins TRBV13 to TRBJ2-7; 8 bases fit TRBD1. The length of the CDR3 is 12 residues. V was pared by 8 bases and J by 6 bases, with 6 bases of the junction left unmatched. Germline V gives CDR1 PRHDT, CDR2 FYEKMQ (reference sequence). As DNA, the CDR3 is TGTGCCAGCTCCAGACAGGGGTTCGAGCAGTACTTC. This sequence encodes CASSRQGFEQYF.

This clone was seen a single time. The chain combines TRBV6-5 with TRBJ2-2, with D uncertain. This CDR3 contains 13 residues. Looked up from germline, CDR1 is MNHEY and CDR2 is SVGAGI. V lost 6 bases and J 7 bases, leaving 12 bases between the germline ends. CDR3 in amino acids: CASRSQYNGELFF. In nucleotides, the CDR3 is TGTGCCAGCAGGTCCCAGTATAACGGGGAGCTGTTTTTT.

The genes are TRBV28 and TRBJ2-7; TRBD1 agrees at 9 bases. Germline values: CDR1 MDHEN, CDR2 SYDVKM. With V trimmed by 1 base and J by 0 bases, 13 bases remained unmatched. CDR3 length equals 19 residues. DNA of the CDR3: TGTGCCAGCAGTTTATCGGTCTATCTAGGGACAGGGATCTCCTACGAGCAGTACTTC. It specifies CASSLSVYLGTGISYEQYF.

In its sample, this clone was seen a few times. The J gene is TRBJ2-7, the V gene TRBV7-9; 9 nucleotides agree with TRBD2. This CDR3 spans 15 amino acids. V shed 5 bases and J 0 bases; nucleotides not matched to a gene: 5. CDR1 SEHNR and CDR2 FQNEAQ come from the germline V gene (reference sequence). CDR3 in DNA: TGTGCCAGCAGCGAAGGACTAGCGAGCTCCTACGAGCAGTACTTC. It codes for CASSEGLASSYEQYF.